This T cell receptor beta chain was obtained from a study of follicular helper T cells after annual influenza vaccination. Study information: Sampling occurred days 0, 7 and 28 after each influenza vaccination. Regarding the study as a whole: Just roughly 10-23% of cells analyzed had recovered productive TCRB sequences. ICOS+CD38+ cTfh clonality tracked population frequency, and its change tracked circulating plasmablast change.

About this clone: The antigen is unknown.

The time point denotes: 2014-2015 season, pre-vaccination. Generated by immunoSEQ multiplex PCR, the TCRdb table keeps only in-frame clones and is missing some. The table lists just under 9,000 clones, almost 80% of them singletons. This clonotype originated in an adult who received the influenza vaccine. Sequencing was performed on CXCR5+ CD38- circulating T follicular helper cells from blood, taken on the day of influenza vaccination. Subset indicated: circulating Tfh, non-naive CD4+CXCR5+PD-1+ (ICOS+CD38+ or ICOS-CD38-).

As DNA, the CDR3 is TGTGCCAGCAGTTTCTCAGGGTCTGTACGGTCCTCACCCCTCCACTTT. Protein sequence: CASSFSGSVRSSPLHF. This chain links TRBV28 with TRBJ1-6; D possibly corresponds to TRBD1 (5 bases). The CDR3 loop spans 16 amino acids. The germline CDR1 and CDR2 sequences are MDHEN and SYDVKM. V lost 3 bases to trimming and J lost 10 bases, with 19 bases between them.